Sequencing of this TCR beta chain was carried out in a study of blood T cell repertoires in COVID-19. About the research overall: Sample material is recorded as cDNA or gDNA derived from T cells, B-cell-depleted T cells, or PBMCs.

The V gene lost 2 bases and the J gene lost 10 bases, with 12 bases spanning the gap. Germline CDR1 MDHEN, CDR2 SYDVKM. This CDR3 comprises 14 residues. Sequencing used immunoSEQ multiplex PCR; TCRdb keeps in-frame clones, though not all of them. The sample has about 200,000 clones; more than 70% are singletons. Study members were between 18 and 89 years old and lived in fewer than 30 US regions. The specimen sequenced was PBMCs or T cells enriched from blood (not recorded which). This sequence was found in a man between 40 and 49 years old with acute COVID-19. The chain uses TRBV28 and TRBJ1-6, with D maybe TRBD1 (5 bases). CDR3 DNA: TGTGCCAGCAGTTTAGGGCAGGGAAGCTCACCCCTCCACTTT. It translates to CASSLGQGSSPLHF.